The source of this TCR beta chain is a study of blood T cell repertoires in COVID-19. Turning to the study itself: Sites in the United States, Italy and Spain provided acute and convalescent COVID-19 samples. PBMCs, B-cell-depleted T cells, or T cells were the source of the cDNA or gDNA that made up the material.

V lost 3 bases and J lost 5; bases outside the gene matches: 11. The CDR3 extends over 16 amino acids. Germline V gene data show CDR1 as KGHSH and CDR2 as LQKENI. The authors' processing: Quantification of nucleated cells was approximated via reference gene primer amplification. The protocol was immunoSEQ multiplex PCR, while the TCRdb copy is restricted to in-frame clones and leaves out a portion. For V, J and clone size, that table is used; D and trimming come from the DNA. The table shows around 150,000 clones, with approximately 90% occurring only once. V is TRBV18 and J is TRBJ2-3, with 7 bases lining up with TRBD2. Specimen: peripheral blood. This TCR was sampled from an older woman with active or convalescent COVID-19. The CDR3 DNA is TGTGCCAGCTCACCTGGGCACGGGGGGATGGTAGATACGCAGTATTTT. Its protein product is CASSPGHGGMVDTQYF.